Given below is one T cell receptor (beta chain) in context. Its specificity is not known. Germline CDR1 LGHNA, CDR2 YSLEER. The CDR3 spans 15 residues. V was cut by 1 base and J by 3 bases, with 13 bases left in between. Terminally differentiated effector memory CD45RA+ cells were left out of the naive CD8 fraction, which was CD45RO-negative and positively selected for CCR7. Profiled with immunoSEQ multiplex PCR; TCRdb holds only in-frame clones, not every one. Of about 580,000 clones in the sample, roughly 98% were seen once. The entry originates in a study of shared clonotypes between healthy human individuals. Study observations and caveats: Several donors had 5% to 6.5% of their naive CD4 clonotypes in common. Only blood underwent sampling, and tissue repertoires likely differ.

What was sequenced was naive CD8+ T cells sorted from blood. The rearrangement joins TRBV4-3 to TRBJ2-7; D is unresolved. The clonotype comes from a man aged 30 to 39 in good health. The CDR3 sequence: CASSQGVSTLYEQYF. The CDR3 coding sequence is TGCGCCAGCAGCCAAGGAGTTAGCACACTCTACGAGCAGTACTTC.